A selection of T cell receptor beta chains follows, all from one sample in a study of shared clonotypes between healthy human individuals. The table came from immunoSEQ multiplex PCR; TCRdb's copy has only in-frame clones and leaves some out. The sample shows around 1.9 million clones, over 85% of them seen only once. Input material: naive CD8+ T cells from PBMCs. Every receptor here comes from a man aged 18 to 29 in good health. Some clones in this sample may be carry-over from other donors' samples. CDR3s include the opening cysteine and the closing phenylalanine or tryptophan. Each record gives: D gene, CDR3 length, clone size, J gene, V gene, CDR3 protein. The D gene is left open where the match is weak. Clone size is shown for a subset of rows, as once, few, many or a class of expanded clone.

. 13 . TRBJ1-1 TRBV27 CASRDSLATEAFF
TRBD1 15 . TRBJ1-1 TRBV19 CASSPRPGTVEGAFF
TRBD1 15 . TRBJ2-7 TRBV5-6 CASSLGQGRSHEQYF
. 14 few TRBJ1-5 TRBV9 CASSVGGGNQPQHF
TRBD1 15 . TRBJ1-5 TRBV18 CASSEDRFSNQPQHF
TRBD1 17 . TRBJ2-1 TRBV9 CASSSHGTVSSYNEQFF
TRBD1 18 . TRBJ2-7 TRBV10-3 CAISLTRKGTGTSYEQYF
. 13 . TRBJ2-1 TRBV15 CATSRDVYNEQFF
. 12 . TRBJ2-7 TRBV28 CASSLLGPEQYF
. 13 . TRBJ2-5 TRBV7-9 CASTVGLQETQYF
. 12 . TRBJ1-4 TRBV25-1 CASGARGEKLFF
TRBD1 17 . TRBJ2-2 TRBV7-9 CASSPAPGQGNTGELFF
. 14 . TRBJ1-4 TRBV27 CASSAGWGNEKLFF
TRBD1 16 . TRBJ2-1 TRBV11-2 CASSLGLDRVFGEQFF
. 14 once TRBJ2-2 TRBV13 CASREGMNTGELFF
TRBD2 16 . TRBJ2-1 TRBV4-2 CASSQDRLAGDNEQFF
. 15 . TRBJ1-1 TRBV4-1 CASSQGVGADTEAFF
. 15 . TRBJ1-2 TRBV9 CASSTSPGAVYGYTF
. 12 . TRBJ2-3 TRBV7-8 CAIRRGTDTQYF
. 15 . TRBJ1-4 TRBV7-9 CASSPNRAGNEKLFF
. 14 . TRBJ1-5 TRBV27 CASSLVGGTLPQHF
TRBD2 17 . TRBJ2-3 TRBV7-3 CASSIHARGLAPDTQYF
. 14 few TRBJ1-2 TRBV7-9 CASSWAQRNYGYTF
. 12 . TRBJ2-2 TRBV27 CASSWRTGELFF
TRBD2 15 . TRBJ2-1 TRBV7-9 CASSSNERGSNEQFF
TRBD1 15 . TRBJ2-2 TRBV14 CASSMGQVRTGELFF
TRBD1 14 . TRBJ2-7 TRBV28 CASSLGTDSYEQYF
. 15 . TRBJ2-7 TRBV19 CASSIPGRLPYEQYF
. 15 . TRBJ2-7 TRBV29-1 CSVVLPGRGTYEQYF
. 15 . TRBJ1-1 TRBV4-1 CASSQDLMGWTEAFF
. 14 . TRBJ1-5 TRBV19 CASSKMIRNQPQHF